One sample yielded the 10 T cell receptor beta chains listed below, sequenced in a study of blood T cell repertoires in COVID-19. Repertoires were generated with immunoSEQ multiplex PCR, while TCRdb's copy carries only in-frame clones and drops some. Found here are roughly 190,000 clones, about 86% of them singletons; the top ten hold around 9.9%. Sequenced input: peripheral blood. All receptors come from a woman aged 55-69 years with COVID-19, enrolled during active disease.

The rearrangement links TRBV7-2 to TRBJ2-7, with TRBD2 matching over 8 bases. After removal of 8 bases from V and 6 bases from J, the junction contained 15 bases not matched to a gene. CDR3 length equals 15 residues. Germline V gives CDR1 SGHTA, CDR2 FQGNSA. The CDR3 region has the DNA TGTGCCAGCGGAGCCCCAGCGGGAGATGTTGGCGAGCAGTACTTC. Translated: CASGAPAGDVGEQYF.

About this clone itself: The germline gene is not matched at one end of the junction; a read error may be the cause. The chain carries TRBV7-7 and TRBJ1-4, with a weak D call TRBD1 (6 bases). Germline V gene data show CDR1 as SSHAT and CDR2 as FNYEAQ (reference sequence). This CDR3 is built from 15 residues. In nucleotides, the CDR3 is TGTGCTAGCAGCCTCGGTTCAGGGGCTTCGGAAAAACTGTTTTTT. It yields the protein CASSLGSGASEKLFF.

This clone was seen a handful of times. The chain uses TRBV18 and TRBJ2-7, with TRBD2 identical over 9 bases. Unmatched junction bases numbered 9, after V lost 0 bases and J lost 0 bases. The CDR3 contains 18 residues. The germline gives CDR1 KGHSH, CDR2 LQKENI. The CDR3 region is CASSPPGGRDGPSYEQYF. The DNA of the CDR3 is TGTGCCAGCTCACCACCGGGCGGGAGGGACGGCCCCTCCTACGAGCAGTACTTC.

The CDR3 bases are TGTGCCAGCAGGGCACAGGGCCCCTACGAGCAGTACTTC. It specifies CASRAQGPYEQYF. The chain employs TRBV28 and TRBJ2-7, with a tentative D call TRBD1 (6 bases). Germline V gene sequence: CDR1 MDHEN, CDR2 SYDVKM. CDR3 length: 13 residues. Between the trimmed V and J ends, which lost 6 bases and 2 bases, there was a span of 11 bases.

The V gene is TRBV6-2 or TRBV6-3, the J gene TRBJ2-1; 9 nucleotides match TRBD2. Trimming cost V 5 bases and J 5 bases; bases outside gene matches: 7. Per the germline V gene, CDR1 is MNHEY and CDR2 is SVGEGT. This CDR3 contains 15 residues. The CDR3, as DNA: TGTGCCAGCAGTCGCCAGAGACTAGCGGACAATGAGCAGTTCTTC. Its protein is CASSRQRLADNEQFF.

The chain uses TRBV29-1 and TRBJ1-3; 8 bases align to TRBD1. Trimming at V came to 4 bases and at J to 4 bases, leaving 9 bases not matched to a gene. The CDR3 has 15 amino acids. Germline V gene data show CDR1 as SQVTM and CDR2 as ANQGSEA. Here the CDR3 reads CSVGGTGVKGNTIYF. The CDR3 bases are TGCAGCGTTGGGGGGACAGGAGTGAAGGGAAACACCATATATTTT.

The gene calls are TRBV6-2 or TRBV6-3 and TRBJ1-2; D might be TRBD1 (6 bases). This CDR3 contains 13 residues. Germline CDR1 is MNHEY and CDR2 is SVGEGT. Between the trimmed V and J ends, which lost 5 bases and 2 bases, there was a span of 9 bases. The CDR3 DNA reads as TGTGCCAGCAGTCGGGACACCAACTATGGCTACACCTTC. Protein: CASSRDTNYGYTF.

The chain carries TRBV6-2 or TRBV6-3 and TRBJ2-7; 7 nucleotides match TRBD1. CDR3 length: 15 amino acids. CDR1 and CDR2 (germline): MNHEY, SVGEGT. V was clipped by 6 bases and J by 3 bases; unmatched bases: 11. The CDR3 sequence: CASSSFDRVDYEQYF. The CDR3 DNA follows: TGTGCCAGCAGCTCTTTCGACAGGGTTGACTACGAGCAGTACTTC.

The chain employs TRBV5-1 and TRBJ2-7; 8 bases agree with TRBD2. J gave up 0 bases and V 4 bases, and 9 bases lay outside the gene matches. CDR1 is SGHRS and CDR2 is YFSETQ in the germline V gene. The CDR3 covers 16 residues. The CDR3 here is CASSPHRTSPSYEQYF. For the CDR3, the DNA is TGCGCCAGCAGCCCCCACCGGACTAGCCCCTCCTACGAGCAGTACTTC.

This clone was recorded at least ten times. The DNA for the CDR3 is TGTGCCATCAGTGAGTCGGGTAGCGGGAACCCCTACGAGCAGTACTTC. This gives the protein CAISESGSGNPYEQYF. J is TRBJ2-7 and V is TRBV10-3; 8 bases align to TRBD2. Trimming cost V 0 bases and J 2 bases; bases outside gene matches: 6. The CDR3 extends over 16 amino acids. The V gene's germline CDR1 is ENHRY and CDR2 SYGVKD.